This T cell receptor (beta chain) came from a study of response to subunit inactivated influenza vaccine. Points from the study as a whole: That few new T cells are recruited by each seasonal influenza vaccination was the authors' suggestion.

Germline V gives CDR1 LGHNA, CDR2 YSLEER. Trimming removed 3 bases at V and 4 bases at J, with 13 bases between. The length of the CDR3 is 16 residues. One entry per CDR3 protein results from TCRdb running MiXCR on the RT-PCR reads. The sample has under 800,000 distinct CDR3 sequences, 11% to 15% seen once. In regard to this clonotype: Its antigen is still unknown.

The sample was PBMCs from blood, taken less than 15 days before vaccination. The chain links TRBV4-3 to TRBJ2-6; D is ambiguous. The receptor comes from a man in his fifties or sixties who received an inactivated influenza vaccine. CDR3 in amino acids: CASSHKNPSGANVLTF. The CDR3 coding sequence is TGCGCCAGCAGCCACAAAAATCCGTCGGGGGCCAACGTCCTGACTTTC.